The 2 T cell receptor beta chains below all came from one sample that was sequenced in a study of T cells in tumors after PD-1 blockade. The assay was immunoSEQ multiplex PCR, and TCRdb's table has in-frame clones only and misses some. The table shows some 25,000 clones, with roughly 85% occurring only once. The sequencing used PBMCs, collected after anti-PD-1 treatment. These receptors were taken from a human donor with basal cell carcinoma.

V is TRBV5-1 and J is TRBJ2-7, with 7 bases fitting TRBD1. Trimming took 6 bases from V and 6 from J; bases not matched to a gene: 15. Looked up from germline, CDR1 is SGHRS and CDR2 is YFSETQ. The length of the CDR3 is 15 residues. In nucleotides, the CDR3 is TGCGCCAGCAACCCAGGTGGAGACAGGGCGCTCGAGCAGTACTTC. Translation: CASNPGGDRALEQYF. Looking up the rest from reference TRBV5-1 and TRBJ2-7 gives the full variable domain: KAGVTQTPRYLIKTRGQQVTLSCSPISGHRSVSWYQQTPGQGLQFLFEYFSETQRNKGNFPGRFSGRQFSNSRSEMNVSTLELGDSALYLCASNPGGDRALEQYFGPGTRLTVT.

The rearrangement uses TRBV7-9 and TRBJ1-2; D not resolved. Trimming cost V 5 bases and J 8 bases, with 21 bases left between them. The CDR3 contains 15 residues. Germline loops: CDR1 SEHNR, CDR2 FQNEAQ (reference sequence). CDR3 sequence reads: CASSPQAAGPRGYTF. CDR3 coding DNA: TGTGCCAGCAGCCCCCAAGCGGCCGGGCCCCGAGGCTACACCTTC.